This T cell receptor (beta chain) was recovered during a study of blood T cell repertoires in COVID-19. As for the study in general: Both acute and convalescent COVID-19 samples were obtained from the United States, Italy and Spain. Sources were T cells, B-cell-depleted T cells, or PBMCs; the material itself was cDNA or gDNA.

Enrollment of patients from Seattle took place during active infection, with longitudinal follow-up. The CDR3 consists of 17 residues. Methods used by the authors: Amplifying reference gene primers gave estimates of nucleated cell counts. Profiled with immunoSEQ multiplex PCR; TCRdb holds only in-frame clones, not every one. V, J and clone size are taken as reported in that table, and D and trimming were inferred from the DNA itself. The sample includes around 150,000 clones, 84% of them seen just once. The receptor's source is a man aged 25-45 years with COVID-19, enrolled during active disease. Sequencing used peripheral blood. This chain links TRBV21-1 with TRBJ2-4; the table names TRBD2, a call not compared with the DNA. TRBV21-1 is designated a pseudogene. This chain's CDR3 is CASSSLVSFLAKNIQYF. CDR3 DNA sequence: TGTGCCAGCAGCAGTCTCGTGAGCTTCCTAGCCAAAAACATTCAGTACTTC.